This T cell receptor beta chain was obtained from a study of T-cell memory formation after mild COVID-19 (dated by TCRdb to the early 2020s). At the level of the whole study: TCR sequence clusters from the two donors were largely donor specific. Longitudinal TCRalpha and TCRbeta repertoire sequencing tracked T-cell clones expanding and contracting after mild COVID-19 in a couple of donors. Two young, previously healthy adult volunteers, one female and one male, were included in the cohort.

TCRdb lists the instrument as Illumina NovaSeq 6000. Using 5'RACE with constant-segment primers, TCRalpha and TCRbeta cDNA libraries were constructed, with sample barcodes and unique molecular identifiers added in the process. RNA was extracted from every sample with Trizol reagent. The libraries were amplified in two PCR steps, and the second step added a second sample barcode and Illumina TruSeq adapters. Sequencing of libraries was performed on an Illumina NovaSeq with 2 x 150 bp paired-end reads. The original methods were these. Demultiplexing of reads and collapsing into UMI-guided consensus sequences were performed with migec v1.2.7. Using mixcr v2.1.11, UMI consensuses were aligned to TRA and TRB V and J templates and then assembled into clonotypes. A clonotype was counted as expanded or contracted only if both edgeR and NoisET called the change significant, with noise models trained on biological replicates. For edgeR calls, the cutoffs were a false discovery rate-adjusted p below 0.01 and a log2 fold-change threshold of 1. As an exploratory analysis of dynamics, max-normalized trajectories of the 1000 most abundant clonotypes were examined by PCA with hierarchical clustering. Separately sequenced CD4+ and CD8+ repertoires were used to assign the CD4 or CD8 phenotype of responding clones. The raw public reads went through TCRdb reprocessing: fastp at Q25, MiXCR clone calling, in-frame beta chains kept. Each record represents a unique CDR3 protein, reported with the most common genes and DNA among its rows. Clone size and V and J calls follow TCRdb, not the original study. A total of about 500,000 distinct CDR3 sequences appear in this sample, around 21% of them only once. The ten biggest clones cover approximately 12% of the sample.

Study-level results and caveats: From day 15 to 85, contracting clones showed balanced CD4/CD8 phenotypes, whereas a second wave of clones that expanded from day 15 to 37 leaned towards CD4+. Whether the second-wave clones peaking on day 37 were SARS-CoV-2 specific was not confirmed. The study covered only a couple of mild cases, and larger cohorts including severe cases with pre-infection samples were considered necessary. Contracting CD4+ clones were found mainly in CM and EM memory subsets, while CD8+ clones were enriched in EMRA. Some responding clones were found in pre-infection memory, which suggests that pre-existing cross-reactive memory T cells took part in the SARS-CoV-2 response.

Taken from the germline V gene, the CDR1 and CDR2 loops are MNHNS and SASEGT. V drops 1 base and J drops 2 bases, leaving 6 bases in between. The CDR3 starts with the cysteine, ends with the phenylalanine, and has 13 residues. CDR3 DNA is the only sequence kept; it has 39 bases, read in frame from the first base. This clonotype appeared many times. What this receptor recognizes is not known. Per-base quality was not reported, and no clone a single base away is much larger than it. Ficoll-Paque density gradient centrifugation was used to isolate PBMCs. This receptor was obtained from an adult woman who had mild COVID-19 (a few samples of this study predate the infection). The sample titles of this study are shuffled in the database, so cell type and time point are left out; the donor was told from shared clones. The specimen was PBMCs or a T cell subset sorted from them (not recorded which). The rearrangement combines TRBV6-1 with TRBJ2-7; confidence is insufficient to name the D gene. CDR3 loop: CASSEEETYEQYF. The nucleotide sequence reads as follows: TGTGCCAGCAGTGAAGAGGAAACCTACGAGCAGTACTTC.